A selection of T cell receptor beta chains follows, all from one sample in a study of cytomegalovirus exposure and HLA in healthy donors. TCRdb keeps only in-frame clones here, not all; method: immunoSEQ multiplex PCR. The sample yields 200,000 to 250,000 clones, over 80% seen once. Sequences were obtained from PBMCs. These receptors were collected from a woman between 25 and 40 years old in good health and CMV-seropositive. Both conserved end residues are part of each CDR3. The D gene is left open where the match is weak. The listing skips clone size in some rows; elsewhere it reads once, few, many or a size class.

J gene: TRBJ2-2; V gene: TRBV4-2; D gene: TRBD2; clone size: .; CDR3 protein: CASSQVAGGTAGELFF; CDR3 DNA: TGTGCCAGCAGCCAAGTAGCGGGGGGCACGGCCGGGGAGCTGTTTTTT
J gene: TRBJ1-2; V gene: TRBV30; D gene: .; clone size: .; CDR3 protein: CACTRGDYGYTF; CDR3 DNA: TGTGCCTGTACGAGGGGGGACTATGGCTACACCTTC
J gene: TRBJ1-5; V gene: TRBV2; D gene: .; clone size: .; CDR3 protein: CASSDRVPGRPQHF; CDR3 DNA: TGTGCCAGCAGTGACAGGGTCCCAGGGAGGCCCCAGCATTTT
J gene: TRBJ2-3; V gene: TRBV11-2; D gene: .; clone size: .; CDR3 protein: CASRNGADFTDTQYF; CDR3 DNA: TGTGCCAGCAGAAACGGAGCCGATTTCACAGATACGCAGTATTTT
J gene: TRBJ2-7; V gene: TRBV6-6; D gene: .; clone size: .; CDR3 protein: CASSYGAVSYEQYF; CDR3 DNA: TGTGCCAGCAGTTATGGGGCGGTCTCCTACGAGCAGTACTTC
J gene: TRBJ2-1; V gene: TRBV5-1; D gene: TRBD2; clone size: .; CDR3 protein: CASSNLGTSIDEQFF; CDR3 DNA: TGCGCCAGCAGCAACCTCGGGACTAGTATTGATGAGCAGTTCTTC
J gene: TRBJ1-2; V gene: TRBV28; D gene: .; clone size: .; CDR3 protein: CASSLASWGSTGYTF; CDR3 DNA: TGTGCCAGCAGTTTAGCGTCGTGGGGGTCGACTGGCTACACCTTC
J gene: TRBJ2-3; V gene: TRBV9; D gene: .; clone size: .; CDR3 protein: CASSVGGDLQNTQYF; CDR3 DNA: TGTGCCAGCAGCGTAGGGGGGGACCTACAGAATACGCAGTATTTT
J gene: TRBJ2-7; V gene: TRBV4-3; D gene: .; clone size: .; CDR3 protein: CASSQDHGQRNEQYF; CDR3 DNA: TGCGCCAGCAGCCAAGATCATGGACAAAGAAACGAGCAGTACTTC
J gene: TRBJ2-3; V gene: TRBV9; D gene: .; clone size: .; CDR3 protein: CASSVDLGDTQYF; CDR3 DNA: TGTGCCAGCAGCGTAGATCTGGGAGATACGCAGTATTTT
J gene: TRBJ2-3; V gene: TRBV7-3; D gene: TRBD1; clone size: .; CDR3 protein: CASSSGQGPTDTQYF; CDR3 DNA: TGTGCCAGCAGCTCAGGACAGGGCCCCACAGATACGCAGTATTTT
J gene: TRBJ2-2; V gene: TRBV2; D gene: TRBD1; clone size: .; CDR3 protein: CASSETGANTGELFF; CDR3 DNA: TGTGCCAGCAGTGAGACAGGGGCTAACACCGGGGAGCTGTTTTTT
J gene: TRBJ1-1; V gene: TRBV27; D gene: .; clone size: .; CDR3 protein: CASSLGPGMNTEAFF; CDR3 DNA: TGTGCCAGCAGTTTAGGTCCAGGTATGAACACTGAAGCTTTCTTT
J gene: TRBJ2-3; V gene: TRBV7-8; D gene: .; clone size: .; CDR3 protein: CASSLEGTTDTQYF; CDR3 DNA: TGTGCCAGCAGCTTAGAGGGTACAACAGATACGCAGTATTTT
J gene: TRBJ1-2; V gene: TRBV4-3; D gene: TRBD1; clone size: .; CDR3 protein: CASSQDRGPYGYTF; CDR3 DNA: TGCGCCAGCAGCCAAGACAGGGGGCCCTATGGCTACACCTTC
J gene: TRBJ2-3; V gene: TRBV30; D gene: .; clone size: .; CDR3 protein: CAWSKRLFFKTRTDTQYF; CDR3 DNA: TGTGCCTGGAGTAAGCGGCTATTCTTCAAAACTCGCACAGATACGCAGTATTTT
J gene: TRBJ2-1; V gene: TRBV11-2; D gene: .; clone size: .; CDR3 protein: CASSLLERSYNEQFF; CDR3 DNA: TGTGCCAGCAGCTTATTGGAGCGGAGCTACAATGAGCAGTTCTTC
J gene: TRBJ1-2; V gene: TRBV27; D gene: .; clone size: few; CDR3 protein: CASSPVQGYGYTF; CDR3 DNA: TGTGCCAGCAGTCCGGTGCAGGGCTATGGCTACACCTTC
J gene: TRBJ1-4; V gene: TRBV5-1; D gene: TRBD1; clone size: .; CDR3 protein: CASSPGTGVEKLFF; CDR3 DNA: TGCGCCAGCAGCCCCGGGACAGGGGTGGAAAAACTGTTTTTT
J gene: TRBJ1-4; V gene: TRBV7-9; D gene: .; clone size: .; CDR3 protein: CASSLLGQDNEKLFF; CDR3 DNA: TGTGCCAGCAGCTTATTGGGCCAGGATAATGAAAAACTGTTTTTT
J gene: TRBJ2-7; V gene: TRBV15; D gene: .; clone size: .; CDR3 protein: CATSRDAEGPYEQYF; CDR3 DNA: TGTGCCACCAGCAGAGATGCGGAGGGCCCTTACGAGCAGTACTTC
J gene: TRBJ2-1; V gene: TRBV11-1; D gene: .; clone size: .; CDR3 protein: CASSLALGTVYNEQFF; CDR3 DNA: TGTGCCAGCAGCTTAGCATTGGGGACTGTATACAATGAGCAGTTCTTC
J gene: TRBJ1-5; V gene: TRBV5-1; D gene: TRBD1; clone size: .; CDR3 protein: CASSLTGDLGQPQHF; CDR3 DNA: TGCGCCAGCAGCTTAACAGGGGACCTGGGTCAGCCCCAGCATTTT
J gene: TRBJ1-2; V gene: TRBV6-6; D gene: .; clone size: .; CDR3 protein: CASSRIATNYGYTF; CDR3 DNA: TGTGCCAGCAGTCGGATCGCGACTAACTATGGCTACACCTTC
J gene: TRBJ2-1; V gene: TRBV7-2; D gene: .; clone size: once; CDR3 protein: CASSLLGQFSYNEQFF; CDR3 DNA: TGTGCCAGCAGCTTACTTGGTCAGTTCTCCTACAATGAGCAGTTCTTC
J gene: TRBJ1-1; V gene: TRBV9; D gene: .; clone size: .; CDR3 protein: CASSVEGGQMNTEAFF; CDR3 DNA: TGTGCCAGCAGCGTAGAAGGGGGGCAGATGAACACTGAAGCTTTCTTT
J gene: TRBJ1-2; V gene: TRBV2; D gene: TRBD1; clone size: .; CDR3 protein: CASRPPGTGLYGYTF; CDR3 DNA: TGTGCCAGCAGACCCCCCGGGACAGGGTTATATGGCTACACCTTC
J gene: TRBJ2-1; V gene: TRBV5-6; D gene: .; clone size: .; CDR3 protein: CASSQDRDEQFF; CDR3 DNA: TGTGCCAGCAGCCAGGATCGGGATGAGCAGTTCTTC
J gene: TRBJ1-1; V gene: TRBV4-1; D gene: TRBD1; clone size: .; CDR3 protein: CASSHPPGQGMNTEAFF; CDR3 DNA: TGCGCCAGCAGCCATCCCCCGGGACAGGGAATGAACACTGAAGCTTTCTTT
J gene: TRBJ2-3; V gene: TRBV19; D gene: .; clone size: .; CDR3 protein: CASSRLMGGGSKEDTQYF; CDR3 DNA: TGTGCCAGTAGTAGACTCATGGGAGGGGGATCAAAGGAAGATACGCAGTATTTT
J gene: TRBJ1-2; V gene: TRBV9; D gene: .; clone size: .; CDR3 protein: CASSVASNSGGYTF; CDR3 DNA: TGTGCCAGCAGCGTAGCCTCTAACTCTGGTGGCTACACCTTC
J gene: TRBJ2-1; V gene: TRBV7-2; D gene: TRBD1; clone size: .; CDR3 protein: CASSRDRVWDEQFF; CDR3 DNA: TGTGCCAGCAGCCGGGACAGGGTGTGGGATGAGCAGTTCTTC
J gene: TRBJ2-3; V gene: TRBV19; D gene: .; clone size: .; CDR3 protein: CASRPLADTDTQYF; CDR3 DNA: TGTGCCAGTAGGCCTCTGGCCGACACAGATACGCAGTATTTT
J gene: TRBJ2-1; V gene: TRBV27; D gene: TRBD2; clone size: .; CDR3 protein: CASSLTWTSGATYNEQFF; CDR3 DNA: TGTGCCAGCAGTTTAACCTGGACTAGCGGGGCGACCTACAATGAGCAGTTCTTC
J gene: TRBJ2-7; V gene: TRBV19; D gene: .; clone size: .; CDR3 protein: CASSIAGGSSYEQYF; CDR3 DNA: TGTGCCAGTAGTATAGCGGGCGGAAGCTCCTACGAGCAGTACTTC
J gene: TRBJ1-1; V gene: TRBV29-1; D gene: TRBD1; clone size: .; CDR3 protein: CSARMTGTNTEAFF; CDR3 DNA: TGCAGCGCAAGGATGACAGGGACGAACACTGAAGCTTTCTTT
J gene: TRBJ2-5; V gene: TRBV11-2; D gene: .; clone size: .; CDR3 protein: CASSFLLGSGETQYF; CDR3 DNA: TGTGCCAGCAGCTTCCTTCTAGGGAGCGGCGAGACCCAGTACTTC
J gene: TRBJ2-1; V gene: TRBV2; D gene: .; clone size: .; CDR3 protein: CASSDGPGVDNEQFF; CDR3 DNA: TGTGCCAGCAGTGACGGGCCGGGAGTTGACAATGAGCAGTTCTTC
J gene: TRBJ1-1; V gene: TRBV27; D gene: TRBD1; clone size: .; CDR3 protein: CASSPYRGPHTEAFF; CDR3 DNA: TGTGCCAGCAGTCCCTACAGGGGGCCTCACACTGAAGCTTTCTTT
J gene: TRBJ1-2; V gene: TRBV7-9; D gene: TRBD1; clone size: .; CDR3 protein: CASSSEQGALYGYTF; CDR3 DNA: TGTGCCAGCAGCTCAGAGCAGGGGGCTCTCTATGGCTACACCTTC
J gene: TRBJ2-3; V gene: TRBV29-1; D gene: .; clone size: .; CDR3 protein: CSVDQGVQADTQYF; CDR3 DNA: TGCAGCGTTGACCAGGGCGTACAAGCCGATACGCAGTATTTT
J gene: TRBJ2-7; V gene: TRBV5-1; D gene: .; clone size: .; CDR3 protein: CASNPRDRLSYEQYF; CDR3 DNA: TGCGCCAGCAATCCCCGGGACCGACTTTCCTACGAGCAGTACTTC
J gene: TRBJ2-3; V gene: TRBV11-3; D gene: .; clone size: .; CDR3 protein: CASSLRGEWGYTQYF; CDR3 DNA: TGTGCCAGCAGCTTAAGGGGGGAATGGGGCTATACGCAGTATTTT
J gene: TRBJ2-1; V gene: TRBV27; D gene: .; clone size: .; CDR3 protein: CASRLRMGIFGDEQFF; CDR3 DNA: TGTGCCAGCCGATTAAGGATGGGAATTTTCGGCGATGAGCAGTTCTTC
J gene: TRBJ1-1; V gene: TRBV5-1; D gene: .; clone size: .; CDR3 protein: CASSLVLGWNTEAFF; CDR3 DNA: TGCGCCAGCAGCTTGGTACTGGGATGGAACACTGAAGCTTTCTTT
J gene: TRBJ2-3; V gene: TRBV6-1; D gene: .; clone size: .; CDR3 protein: CASSPREGTQYF; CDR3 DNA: TGTGCCAGCAGTCCCCGGGAAGGCACGCAGTATTTT
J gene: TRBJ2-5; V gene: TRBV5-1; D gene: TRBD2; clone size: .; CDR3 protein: CASSRGLAVNQETQYF; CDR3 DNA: TGCGCCAGCAGCAGAGGACTAGCGGTGAACCAAGAGACCCAGTACTTC
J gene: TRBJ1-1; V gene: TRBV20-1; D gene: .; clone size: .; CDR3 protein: CSARMNTEAFF; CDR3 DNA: TGCAGTGCTAGGATGAACACTGAAGCTTTCTTT
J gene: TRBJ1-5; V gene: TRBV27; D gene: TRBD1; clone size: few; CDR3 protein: CASSGDSSLAQHF; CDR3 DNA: TGTGCCAGCAGTGGGGACAGCTCGTTGGCCCAGCATTTT
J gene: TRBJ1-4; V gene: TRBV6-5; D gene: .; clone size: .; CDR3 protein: CASRLGTLNEKLFF; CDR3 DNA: TGTGCCAGCAGACTCGGGACCCTTAATGAAAAACTGTTTTTT
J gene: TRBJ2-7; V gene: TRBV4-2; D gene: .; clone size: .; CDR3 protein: CASSKGYEQYF; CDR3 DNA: TGTGCCAGCAGCAAGGGCTACGAGCAGTACTTC
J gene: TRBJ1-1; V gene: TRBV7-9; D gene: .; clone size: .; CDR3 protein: CASSFDSNTEAFF; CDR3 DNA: TGTGCCAGCAGCTTTGACAGCAACACTGAAGCTTTCTTT
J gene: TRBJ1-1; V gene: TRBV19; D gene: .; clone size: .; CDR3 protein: CASSIAQRGTEAFF; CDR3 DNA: TGTGCCAGTAGTATAGCTCAAAGGGGTACTGAAGCTTTCTTT
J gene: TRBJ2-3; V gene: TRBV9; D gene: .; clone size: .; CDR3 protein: CASSVAGSLWTDTQYF; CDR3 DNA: TGTGCCAGCAGCGTAGCTGGGAGCCTATGGACAGATACGCAGTATTTT
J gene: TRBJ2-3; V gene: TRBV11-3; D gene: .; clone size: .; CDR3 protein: CASSLGFTDTQYF; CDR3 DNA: TGTGCCAGCAGCTTAGGTTTCACAGATACGCAGTATTTT